The source of this TCR beta chain is a study of shared clonotypes between healthy human individuals. Study-level results: There were few donors, and this limited the genetic and exposure-history diversity represented.

As regards this clone: Antigen unknown.

Sequencing used immunoSEQ multiplex PCR; TCRdb keeps in-frame clones, though not all of them. The sample shows hundreds of thousands of clones, 95% to 97% of them seen only once. This CDR3 spans 15 amino acids. Germline V gene lookup returns CDR1 SEHNR and CDR2 FQNEAQ (reference sequence). Trimming removed 5 bases from V and 4 bases from J, with 16 bases in between. In the naive CD8 group, cells lacked CD45RO and were positively selected for CCR7, so terminally differentiated effector memory CD45RA+ cells were left out. The sequencing sample was made of naive CD8+ T cells sorted from blood. The V and J genes are TRBV7-9 and TRBJ2-3; no reliable D call. This TCR was recovered from a woman in her twenties or thirties in good health. This CDR3 reads CASSPPSGYADTQYF. The CDR3 coding sequence is TGTGCCAGCAGCCCCCCTTCCGGTTATGCAGATACGCAGTATTTT. Complete variable domain (other parts from reference TRBV7-9 and TRBJ2-3): DTGVSQNPRHKITKRGQNVTFRCDPISEHNRLYWYRQTLGQGPEFLTYFQNEAQLEKSRLLSDRFSAERPKGSFSTLEIQRTEQGDSAMYLCASSPPSGYADTQYFGPGTRLTVL.